Listed below are T cell receptor beta chains from one sample, sequenced in a study of blood T cell repertoires in COVID-19. The repertoire was sequenced with immunoSEQ multiplex PCR; TCRdb's copy has only in-frame clones and lacks some. The table lists 85,000 to 130,000 clones, about nine tenths of them singletons. Sequencing was done on a sample of peripheral blood. These receptors were collected from a middle-aged man with acute or convalescent COVID-19. The CDR3 runs from the conserved cysteine through the conserved F or W. The D gene is left open where the match is weak. Where a row states a size, it is once, few, many or the class of an expanded clone; other rows omit it.

D,size,V,J,length,DNA,CDR3
TRBD2,-,TRBV7-2,TRBJ2-3,17,TGTGCCAGCAGCTTAAGGCTAGCGGGAGGGCCACCAGATACGCAGTATTTT,CASSLRLAGGPPDTQYF
TRBD1,-,TRBV28,TRBJ2-7,15,TGTGCCAGCAGTTCCACAGGGGTCCTCGCGTACGAGCAGTACTTC,CASSSTGVLAYEQYF
-,-,TRBV5-1,TRBJ2-1,15,TGCGCCAGCAGCTTCAACAGGCCCTCCTACAATGAGCAGTTCTTC,CASSFNRPSYNEQFF
-,-,TRBV6-1,TRBJ2-1,17,TGTGCCAGCAGTGAGGAACGGGGGACGATCTCCTACAATGAGCAGTTCTTC,CASSEERGTISYNEQFF
-,-,TRBV28,TRBJ2-5,14,TGTGCCAGCAGCCCAGGGGGAGGTCAAGAGACCCAGTACTTC,CASSPGGGQETQYF
TRBD1,-,TRBV6-6,TRBJ1-2,16,TGTGCCAGCAGTTGGCTACGAACCGGGACAGGGGAGGGCTACACCTTC,CASSWLRTGTGEGYTF
TRBD1,-,TRBV28,TRBJ2-7,13,TGTGCCAGCAGGCCGACAGGGGGCTACGAGCAGTACTTC,CASRPTGGYEQYF
-,-,TRBV28,TRBJ1-1,12,TGTGCCAGCAGTTTATCCCGCGGGGAGGCTTTCTTT,CASSLSRGEAFF
-,-,TRBV7-9,TRBJ1-5,14,TGTGCCAGCAGCTTAAGCAATAGCAATCAGCCCCAGCATTTT,CASSLSNSNQPQHF
TRBD2,-,TRBV27,TRBJ2-1,21,TGTGCCAGCAGTTTATTTGGGGGAGGGACTAGCGGGAGGGGTTCGGGCAATGAGCAGTTCTTC,CASSLFGGGTSGRGSGNEQFF
TRBD1,-,TRBV30,TRBJ1-5,15,TGTGCCTGGAGTGTCCGGACAGGGGTAATTCAGCCCCAGCATTTT,CAWSVRTGVIQPQHF
-,-,TRBV6-6,TRBJ1-1,15,TGTGCCAGCAGGTCCGGACAGCCTTTGAACACTGAAGCTTTCTTT,CASRSGQPLNTEAFF
-,-,TRBV3-1/TRBV3-2,TRBJ2-1,14,TGTGCCAGCACCCCAGCGGGCCCCCAAGGTAGGCAGTTCTTC,CASTPAGPQGRQFF
-,-,TRBV28,TRBJ2-3,13,TGTGCCAGCAGTTTCTTAGCGCCAGATACGCAGTATTTT,CASSFLAPDTQYF
-,-,TRBV7-2,TRBJ2-7,13,TGTGCCAGCAGCGTCGGGAGCTCCTACGAGCAGTACTTC,CASSVGSSYEQYF
-,few,TRBV4-1,TRBJ1-1,13,TGCGCCAGCAGCCGCAGGGAGGGAACTGAAGCTTTCTTT,CASSRREGTEAFF
-,-,TRBV30,TRBJ1-4,13,TGTGCCTGGAGTGTCGGAGGGGTTGAAAAACTGTTTTTT,CAWSVGGVEKLFF
TRBD1,-,TRBV10-1,TRBJ2-2,14,TGCGCCAGCAGCCATACAGGGGGCACCGGGGAGCTGTTTTTT,CASSHTGGTGELFF
-,-,TRBV3-1/TRBV3-2,TRBJ2-1,14,TGTGCCAGCAGCCTCGGAGGGACAGACAATGAGCAGTTCTTC,CASSLGGTDNEQFF
-,-,TRBV28,TRBJ1-5,15,TGTGCCAGCAGTTTATGGGGGGGTAGCAATCAGCCCCAGCATTTT,CASSLWGGSNQPQHF
-,-,TRBV5-1,TRBJ1-1,14,TGCGCCAGCAGCGAGGGACACTCGAACACTGAAGCTTTCTTT,CASSEGHSNTEAFF
-,-,TRBV3-1/TRBV3-2,TRBJ1-6,14,TGTGCCAGCAAAGAATCGGGGAATAATTCACCCCTCCACTTT,CASKESGNNSPLHF
TRBD1,-,TRBV5-6,TRBJ2-5,15,TGTGCCAGCAGCTTAGGCGCCGGGACAGGTTTTTCCCAGTACTTC,CASSLGAGTGFSQYF
-,-,TRBV10-3,TRBJ2-3,13,TGTGCCATCAGCCTCGAAGCCACAGATACGCAGTATTTT,CAISLEATDTQYF
TRBD2,-,TRBV5-1,TRBJ2-1,16,TGCGCCAGCAGCTTGGGGACTAGCGGGACCCGGGATGAGCAGTTCTTC,CASSLGTSGTRDEQFF
TRBD2,-,TRBV7-2,TRBJ2-7,14,TGTGCCAGCAGCTTAGTAGAGGGAGGGGACGAGCAGTACTTC,CASSLVEGGDEQYF
-,few,TRBV4-2,TRBJ1-1,13,TGTGCCAGCAGCCAAGCGCGGGGCACTGAAGCTTTCTTT,CASSQARGTEAFF
-,once,TRBV6-5,TRBJ1-3,12,TGTGCGACAGCAGTCTCTGGAAACACCATATATTTT,CATAVSGNTIYF
-,-,TRBV11-2,TRBJ2-6,16,TGTGCCAGCAGCTTAGAACGGGTCTCTGGGGCCAACGTCCTGACTTTC,CASSLERVSGANVLTF
-,-,TRBV4-1,TRBJ2-1,15,TGCGCCAGCAGCCGTGGAGGGCTAGCGAGTTTTGAGCAGTTCTTC,CASSRGGLASFEQFF
-,-,TRBV19,TRBJ1-5,14,TGTGCCAGTAGTATATCAGGGAGCAATCAGCCCCAGCATTTT,CASSISGSNQPQHF
TRBD1,-,TRBV12-5,TRBJ2-7,15,TGTGCTAGTGGTTTGTTCGGGACAGTCCCCTACGAGCAGTACTTC,CASGLFGTVPYEQYF
TRBD1,-,TRBV12-5,TRBJ1-4,14,TGTGCTAGTGGTTCCGGGGACAGGAGGGAAAAACTGTTTTTT,CASGSGDRREKLFF
-,few,TRBV30,TRBJ1-2,10,TGTGCCTGGAGTGACTTACCGGGAGCCTTC,CAWSDLPGAF
-,-,TRBV2,TRBJ2-2,15,TGTGCCAGCAGTGATCCACTTGGTGACACCGGGGAGCTGTTTTTT,CASSDPLGDTGELFF
TRBD1,-,TRBV7-8,TRBJ2-5,14,TGTGCCAGCAGCTTCGTGACAGGGGGAGAGACCCAGTACTTC,CASSFVTGGETQYF
-,-,TRBV3-1/TRBV3-2,TRBJ1-6,12,TGTGCCAGCAGCCCTCCGGCGGGGGCCCTCCACTTT,CASSPPAGALHF
-,-,TRBV19,TRBJ1-2,12,TGTGCCAGTGAGGGATACAGCTATGGCTACACCTTC,CASEGYSYGYTF
TRBD1,-,TRBV12-3/TRBV12-4,TRBJ2-7,13,TGTGCCAGCAGCTACAGGGGTGCATACGAGCAGTACTTC,CASSYRGAYEQYF
-,once,TRBV2,TRBJ2-3,11,TGTGCCAGCAGTGGGGGCAGTCCGCAGTATTTT,CASSGGSPQYF
-,-,TRBV7-9,TRBJ1-2,14,TGTGCCAGCAGCCCCGCCGGGGAGGGCCATGGCTACACCTTC,CASSPAGEGHGYTF
TRBD2,-,TRBV7-2,TRBJ2-7,18,TGTGCCAGCAGCTTAAGGACTAGCGGGAGGACCGAAAACTACGAGCAGTACTTC,CASSLRTSGRTENYEQYF
-,once,TRBV28,TRBJ2-7,14,TGTGCCAGCAGTTTGACTAGTATCCCGTGGGAGCAGTACTTC,CASSLTSIPWEQYF
-,-,TRBV28,TRBJ1-2,11,TGTGCCAGCAACAAGAACTATGGCTACACCTTC,CASNKNYGYTF
TRBD2,-,TRBV6-5,TRBJ2-1,14,TGTGCCAGCAGCCCCCCGGGCGGGAGCAATGAGCAGTTCTTC,CASSPPGGSNEQFF